The 23 T cell receptor beta chains below were found in one sample sequenced in a study of glioma-infiltrating T cells after dendritic cell vaccination. Regarding time point: after dendritic cell vaccination, including at tumor progression/relapse. Repertoires were generated with immunoSEQ multiplex PCR, while TCRdb's copy carries only in-frame clones and drops some. The table has roughly 60,000 clones, about 89% seen once. The sequenced sample was blood, obtained after dendritic cell vaccination. All receptors derive from a human donor with glioblastoma.

This chain connects TRBV9 to TRBJ1-5, with D uncertain. The CDR3 extends over 15 amino acids. V was cut by 0 bases and J by 0 bases, with 7 bases left in between. Germline values: CDR1 SGDLS, CDR2 YYNGEE. The CDR3 loop is CASSVGMASNQPQHF. The CDR3, as DNA: TGTGCCAGCAGCGTAGGCATGGCTAGCAATCAGCCCCAGCATTTT.

The CDR3 DNA reads TGTGCCAGCAGTGAAGACACCATGGTAACTCAGCCCCAGCATTTT. It translates to CASSEDTMVTQPQHF. The chain combines TRBV6-1 with TRBJ1-5, with D unclear. The CDR3 spans 15 residues. Germline V lookup: CDR1 MNHNS, CDR2 SASEGT. V was pared by 1 base and J by 6 bases, with 13 bases between.

This clone has just one count. The chain combines TRBV27 with TRBJ2-1; TRBD1 might be the D (5 bases). This CDR3 has 12 residues. The V gene lost 5 bases and the J gene lost 7 bases, with 9 bases spanning the gap. From germline, CDR1 is MNHEY and CDR2 SMNVEV (reference sequence). CDR3 in amino acids: CASSLPGNEQFF. CDR3 bases: TGTGCCAGCAGTCTCCCAGGGAATGAGCAGTTCTTC.

The chain employs TRBV5-1 and TRBJ1-5; possibly TRBD1 for D (5 bases). The CDR3 consists of 15 residues. V was cut by 1 base and J by 4 bases, with 12 bases left in between. Germline V lookup: CDR1 SGHRS, CDR2 YFSETQ. CDR3: CASSLRGDGNQPQHF. The CDR3 region has the DNA TGCGCCAGCAGCTTGCGGGGGGACGGGAATCAGCCCCAGCATTTT. The variable domain in full, with the rest retrieved from reference TRBV5-1 and TRBJ1-5, is KAGVTQTPRYLIKTRGQQVTLSCSPISGHRSVSWYQQTPGQGLQFLFEYFSETQRNKGNFPGRFSGRQFSNSRSEMNVSTLELGDSALYLCASSLRGDGNQPQHFGDGTRLSIL.

This clone occurred once. The chain employs TRBV28 and TRBJ2-5; TRBD2 matches 9 bases. With 3 bases clipped from V and 4 bases from J, the junction kept 12 bases outside the gene matches. From germline, CDR1 is MDHEN and CDR2 SYDVKM. This CDR3 region has 17 residues. The CDR3 sequence: CASSFGSGSRSGETQYF. The CDR3 coding sequence is TGTGCCAGCAGTTTCGGTAGCGGGAGCCGGTCAGGAGAGACCCAGTACTTC.

The V gene is TRBV7-9, the J gene TRBJ2-7; 8 nucleotides match TRBD2. Germline CDR1 and CDR2: SEHNR and FQNEAQ (reference sequence). CDR3 length equals 15 residues. With 5 bases clipped from V and 3 bases from J, the junction kept 9 bases outside the gene matches. The CDR3 spells CASSLFSGKVYEQYF. Here the CDR3 DNA reads TGTGCCAGCAGCCTATTTAGCGGGAAAGTCTACGAGCAGTACTTC.

V is TRBV7-2 and J is TRBJ1-1; the match to TRBD1 covers 9 bases. The trim removed 0 bases at V and 10 bases at J, leaving 6 bases unmatched. This CDR3 contains 14 residues. Germline V gene sequence: CDR1 SGHTA, CDR2 FQGNSA. The CDR3 spells CASSLAGTGQGAFF. The DNA for the CDR3 is TGTGCCAGCAGCTTAGCGGGGACAGGGCAAGGAGCTTTCTTT.

This clone was picked up one time. The chain has TRBV9 and TRBJ2-7; 10 bases map to TRBD2. This CDR3 spans 15 amino acids. Unmatched junction bases numbered 4, after V lost 0 bases and J lost 4 bases. Germline V lookup: CDR1 SGDLS, CDR2 YYNGEE. The CDR3 nucleotides are TGTGCCAGCAGCGTAGCTAGCGGGGGCCCTTACGAGCAGTACTTC. Protein product: CASSVASGGPYEQYF. Full variable domain (outside the CDR3, taken from reference TRBV9 and TRBJ2-7): DSGVTQTPKHLITATGQRVTLRCSPRSGDLSVYWYQQSLDQGLQFLIQYYNGEERAKGNILERFSAQQFPDLHSELNLSSLELGDSALYFCASSVASGGPYEQYFGPGTRLTVT.

V and J are TRBV18 and TRBJ2-5; possible D gene TRBD2, 6 bases. The length of the CDR3 is 15 residues. CDR1 is KGHSH, CDR2 LQKENI, per germline. V dropped 4 bases and J dropped 4 bases, with 16 bases sitting between them. CDR3 residues: CASSLTGGAGETQYF. DNA of the CDR3: TGTGCCAGCTCACTCACCGGAGGGGCTGGAGAGACCCAGTACTTC.

This clone showed up just a few times. The chain links TRBV14 to TRBJ2-2, with D perhaps matching TRBD1 (6 bases). The CDR3 totals 15 residues. V lost 2 bases and J 7 bases, leaving 14 bases between the germline ends. CDR1 and CDR2 (germline): SGHDN, FVKESK. The CDR3 is CASSQNRGGRGELFF. CDR3 sequence (DNA): TGTGCCAGCAGCCAAAATCGTGGGGGCCGCGGGGAGCTGTTTTTT.

The rearrangement uses TRBV7-2 and TRBJ1-3, with D unclear. V lost 3 bases to trimming and J lost 0 bases, with 9 bases between them. This CDR3 comprises 15 residues. Germline values: CDR1 SGHTA, CDR2 FQGNSA. CDR3 sequence: CASSLQVDSGNTIYF. The CDR3 region has the DNA TGTGCCAGCAGCTTGCAGGTAGACTCTGGAAACACCATATATTTT.

The CDR3 loop reads CASSYSSLGQNGYTF. In nucleotides, the CDR3 is TGTGCCAGCAGTTACTCGTCTCTCGGACAAAATGGCTACACCTTC. The chain uses TRBV6-5 and TRBJ1-2, with a possible D match to TRBD1 (5 bases). The V end was cut by 0 bases, the J end by 6 bases, with 14 bases between. The CDR3 has 15 amino acids. Germline-derived CDR1 and CDR2 are MNHEY and SVGAGI.

This clone was picked up one time. The gene calls are TRBV11-2 and TRBJ2-7; maybe TRBD1 (6 bases). The CDR3 is 16 amino acids. CDR1 is SGHAT and CDR2 is FQNNGV in the germline V gene. V gave up 5 bases and J gave up 3 bases, with 20 bases separating them. As DNA, the CDR3 is TGTGCCAGCAGCCCCAACCCGACAGGATCGGGCTACGAGCAGTACTTC. Protein: CASSPNPTGSGYEQYF.

V gene TRBV11-2 combines with J gene TRBJ1-4; D is possibly TRBD1 (5 bases). The CDR3 has 16 amino acids. V was pared by 0 bases and J by 0 bases, with 8 bases between. Germline CDR1 reads SGHAT; CDR2 reads FQNNGV. The CDR3 coding sequence is TGTGCCAGCAGCTTAGAAGGGGTTTCAACTAATGAAAAACTGTTTTTT. The encoded protein is CASSLEGVSTNEKLFF.

The V and J genes are TRBV19 and TRBJ1-2; TRBD1 aligns across 7 bases. Looked up from germline, CDR1 is LNHDA and CDR2 is SQIVND (reference sequence). The CDR3 contains 13 residues. J gave up 4 bases and V 9 bases, and 8 bases lay outside the gene matches. The DNA for the CDR3 is TGTGCCAGCCTTGGACAGGCGTTCTATGGCTACACCTTC. This gives the protein CASLGQAFYGYTF.

The rearrangement uses TRBV7-2 and TRBJ1-2; 7 bases fit TRBD1. CDR3 length: 14 amino acids. V lost 5 bases, J lost 4 bases, and 7 bases stayed unmatched. Germline CDR1 and CDR2: SGHTA and FQGNSA. This CDR3 is CASSPPGTVYGYTF. In DNA form, the CDR3 reads TGTGCCAGCAGCCCGCCCGGGACAGTCTATGGCTACACCTTC.

V and J are TRBV5-1 and TRBJ1-1; D gene uncertain. Germline V gives CDR1 SGHRS, CDR2 YFSETQ. Trimming removed 0 bases at V and 7 bases at J, with 7 bases between. The CDR3 runs 12 residues. The CDR3 sequence: CASSLARDEAFF. Written as DNA, the CDR3 is TGCGCCAGCAGCTTGGCTCGGGATGAAGCTTTCTTT. Full variable domain (rest looked up from reference TRBV5-1 and TRBJ1-1): KAGVTQTPRYLIKTRGQQVTLSCSPISGHRSVSWYQQTPGQGLQFLFEYFSETQRNKGNFPGRFSGRQFSNSRSEMNVSTLELGDSALYLCASSLARDEAFFGQGTRLTVV.

This chain connects TRBV29-1 to TRBJ1-2; no clear D gene. The length of the CDR3 is 12 residues. Germline CDR1 reads SQVTM; CDR2 reads ANQGSEA. The germline V and J ends were trimmed by 7 bases and 4 bases, with 13 bases remaining between them. The CDR3 nucleotides are TGCAGCGCCCCCGGGTCCCCCTATGGCTACACCTTC. It specifies CSAPGSPYGYTF.

This chain links TRBV12-5 with TRBJ1-6; D not resolved. CDR3 length equals 16 residues. Trimming stripped 5 bases from V and 5 bases from J, with 16 bases between. Germline lookup yields CDR1 LGHNT and CDR2 FRNRAP. CDR3 nucleotide sequence: TGTGCTAGTGGTCTTCAGGCATCCCGGAATAATTCACCCCTCCACTTT. As protein: CASGLQASRNNSPLHF.

V gene TRBV5-6 combines with J gene TRBJ2-1; TRBD1 matches 9 bases. The CDR3 has 16 residues. The J segment lost 0 bases and the V segment lost 5 bases, leaving 6 bases of the junction unmatched. CDR1 and CDR2 from the germline V gene are SGHDT and YYEEEE. In DNA, the CDR3 is TGTGCCAGCAGTCGGGGACAGGGCAACTCCTACAATGAGCAGTTCTTC. Translated: CASSRGQGNSYNEQFF.

The chain uses TRBV19 and TRBJ2-1; 7 bases fit TRBD2. V gave up 5 bases and J gave up 5 bases; unmatched junction bases: 6. CDR1 and CDR2 (germline): LNHDA, SQIVND (reference sequence). CDR3 length: 14 residues. The DNA of the CDR3 is TGTGCCAGTAGTCGGGGGGAGGGTAACAATGAGCAGTTCTTC. This gives the protein CASSRGEGNNEQFF.

CDR3 protein: CAWSAGLRLQETQYF. Written as DNA, the CDR3 is TGTGCCTGGAGCGCAGGGTTGCGGTTACAAGAGACCCAGTACTTC. The chain recombines TRBV30 with TRBJ2-5; D is perhaps TRBD1 (5 bases). CDR1 and CDR2 (germline): GTSNPN, SVGIG (reference sequence). The V gene lost 3 bases and the J gene lost 2 bases, with 16 bases spanning the gap. The CDR3 consists of 15 residues.

This clone was seen only once. The genes are TRBV11-2 and TRBJ2-1; TRBD2 aligns across 12 bases. Germline CDR1 reads SGHAT; CDR2 reads FQNNGV. The CDR3 length is 18 residues. The V gene end was trimmed by 0 bases and the J gene end by 8 bases; junction bases not matched to a gene: 11. CDR3: CASSLDLTSGRHYDEQFF. CDR3 nucleotide sequence: TGTGCCAGCAGCTTAGATCTCACTAGCGGGAGGCACTATGATGAGCAGTTCTTC.